What follows are 26 T cell receptor beta chains derived from one specimen sequenced in a study of blood T cell repertoires in COVID-19. Some clones are missing from TCRdb's copy, which holds only in-frame ones; the method was immunoSEQ multiplex PCR. The repertoire includes 84,000 or so clones, roughly 73% of them detected once, and about a tenth sits in the top ten. Input material: peripheral blood. The receptors were gathered from a human donor in a cohort sampled during active COVID-19.

V gene TRBV5-1 combines with J gene TRBJ2-7; D is possibly TRBD1 (6 bases). The CDR3 contains 13 residues. V was shortened by 3 bases and J by 6 bases, with 13 bases between the two germline ends. Germline V CDR1 and CDR2: SGHRS, YFSETQ. For the CDR3, the DNA is TGCGCCAGCAGCTCCAGGGAAGGGGGCGAGCAGTACTTC. Amino acids: CASSSREGGEQYF.

The V gene is TRBV25-1, the J gene TRBJ2-5; 10 positions match TRBD1. The CDR3 sequence is 15 residues long. Germline-derived CDR1 and CDR2 are MGHDK and SYGVNS. V was pared by 3 bases and J by 3 bases, with 4 bases of the junction left unmatched. Here the CDR3 reads CASSDTGTGEETQYF. CDR3 bases: TGTGCCAGCAGTGATACTGGGACAGGGGAAGAGACCCAGTACTTC.

The rearrangement uses TRBV5-1 and TRBJ2-5; 7 nucleotides align to TRBD2. V shed 4 bases and J 8 bases; nucleotides not matched to a gene: 11. This CDR3 region has 14 residues. Germline V gene sequence: CDR1 SGHRS, CDR2 YFSETQ. The CDR3 coding sequence is TGCGCCAGCAGCCCCCGAACGGGGGGTGATACCCAGTACTTC. It yields the protein CASSPRTGGDTQYF.

The chain couples TRBV3-1 (or the pseudogene TRBV3-2) to TRBJ2-7; 10 bases fit TRBD1. From germline, CDR1 is LGHDT and CDR2 YNNKEL (reference sequence). The length of the CDR3 is 14 residues. The V segment lost 4 bases and the J segment 6 bases; nucleotides outside the gene matches: 6. The CDR3 sequence: CASSPRDRGREQYF. The CDR3 coding sequence is TGTGCCAGCAGCCCCCGGGACAGGGGACGCGAGCAGTACTTC.

The chain joins TRBV27 to TRBJ2-3, with D tentatively TRBD1 (6 bases). Germline V lookup: CDR1 MNHEY, CDR2 SMNVEV (reference sequence). This CDR3 is built from 14 residues. Trimming left V 5 bases short and J 5 bases short, with 14 bases between. CDR3 sequence: CASSTRTVQDTQYF. CDR3 nucleotides: TGTGCCAGCAGTACACGGACAGTGCAAGATACGCAGTATTTT.

V and J are TRBV20-1 and TRBJ2-2; D unclear. The germline V gene has CDR1 DFQATT and CDR2 SNEGSKA (reference sequence). The CDR3 covers 11 residues. Between the trimmed V and J ends, which lost 6 bases and 7 bases, there was a span of 9 bases. The CDR3 protein is CSARLGGELFF. In nucleotides, the CDR3 is TGCAGTGCGAGGCTGGGCGGGGAGCTGTTTTTT.

This clone appeared a few times. The chain employs TRBV18 and TRBJ1-3; D is undetermined. The germline V gene encodes CDR1 KGHSH and CDR2 LQKENI. The V and J ends lost 3 bases and 0 bases respectively, with 9 bases between them. The CDR3 runs to 15 residues. The CDR3 is CASSPSQASGNTIYF. In nucleotides, the CDR3 is TGTGCCAGCTCACCGAGCCAAGCCTCTGGAAACACCATATATTTT.

J is TRBJ2-7 and V is TRBV2, with 12 positions matching TRBD2. The CDR3 totals 15 residues. Germline loops: CDR1 SNHLY, CDR2 FYNNEI. The junction had 5 bases not matched to a gene; V was cut back by 7 bases and J by 1 base. The CDR3 nucleotides read TGTGCCAGCAATACCGGGACTAGCGGGTCCTACGAGCAGTACTTC. Its translation is CASNTGTSGSYEQYF.

A few counts support this clone. The chain has TRBV6-6 and TRBJ1-1; weak D call: TRBD1 (6 bases). V was clipped by 6 bases and J by 0 bases, with 11 bases between them. This CDR3 has 14 amino acids. The germline CDR1 and CDR2 sequences are MNHNY and SVGAGI (reference sequence). CDR3 in DNA: TGTGCCAGCAGCTACGACAGGATGAACACTGAAGCTTTCTTT. This gives the protein CASSYDRMNTEAFF.

The genes are TRBV18 and TRBJ1-2; 8 bases align to TRBD1. The CDR3 length is 14 residues. The germline V gene has CDR1 KGHSH and CDR2 LQKENI. With 3 bases clipped from V and 7 bases from J, the junction kept 7 bases outside the gene matches. As DNA, the CDR3 is TGTGCCAGCTCACCCACGACAGGGGCCGGTGGCTACACCTTC. Translating gives CASSPTTGAGGYTF.

The chain is built from TRBV7-2 and TRBJ2-1, with TRBD2 matching 13 bases. V shed 0 bases, J shed 7 bases, and the junction held 6 bases outside the gene matches. The germline V gene encodes CDR1 SGHTA and CDR2 FQGNSA. The CDR3 consists of 17 residues. CDR3 sequence reads: CASSLATTSGGGNEQFF. The CDR3 DNA follows: TGTGCCAGCAGCTTAGCAACAACTAGCGGGGGGGGAAATGAGCAGTTCTTC.

This chain connects TRBV6-5 to TRBJ2-3; 8 bases align to TRBD1. This CDR3 is 16 amino acids long. The ends lost 4 bases at V and 6 bases at J; junction bases unmatched: 12. The V gene's germline CDR1 is MNHEY and CDR2 SVGAGI. The chain's CDR3 is CASSFYRGEQTDTQYF. The CDR3 DNA reads as TGTGCCAGCAGTTTCTACAGGGGGGAACAAACCGATACGCAGTATTTT.

V is TRBV27 and J is TRBJ1-5; the match to TRBD1 covers 8 bases. Germline trimming cut 5 bases from V and 4 bases from J; bases unmatched to any gene: 10. CDR3 length equals 16 residues. Germline CDR1 and CDR2: MNHEY and SMNVEV (reference sequence). The CDR3: CASSPSDRGSNQPQHF. As DNA, the CDR3 is TGTGCCAGCAGTCCCTCCGACAGGGGATCAAATCAGCCCCAGCATTTT.

The J gene is TRBJ2-7, the V gene TRBV18; 10 bases are shared with TRBD1. The V segment lost 6 bases and the J segment 2 bases; nucleotides outside the gene matches: 7. Germline-derived CDR1 and CDR2 are KGHSH and LQKENI. The CDR3 is made up of 15 amino acids. CDR3 nucleotides: TGTGCCAGCTCTCCGACAGGGGGCGCGACCTACGAGCAGTACTTC. It translates to CASSPTGGATYEQYF.

The rearrangement uses TRBV29-1 and TRBJ1-2; TRBD1 might be the D (6 bases). Looked up from germline, CDR1 is SQVTM and CDR2 is ANQGSEA. The CDR3 covers 15 residues. V lost 3 bases to trimming and J lost 5 bases, with 19 bases between them. CDR3 sequence reads: CSVDREGGTGYGYTF. The CDR3, as DNA: TGCAGCGTTGATAGGGAGGGGGGCACGGGATATGGCTACACCTTC. Supplemented by reference TRBV29-1 and TRBJ1-2, the full variable domain reads SAVISQKPSRDICQRGTSLTIQCQVDSQVTMMFWYRQQPGQSLTLIATANQGSEATYESGFVIDKFPISRPNLTFSTLTVSNMSPEDSSIYLCSVDREGGTGYGYTFGSGTRLTVV.

This clone was detected a few times. The chain is built from TRBV19 and TRBJ1-3; 10 nucleotides agree with TRBD1. Germline CDR1 is LNHDA and CDR2 is SQIVND (reference sequence). Unmatched junction bases numbered 4, after V lost 4 bases and J lost 1 base. This CDR3 is built from 16 residues. The CDR3 bases are TGTGCCAGTAGTAAGACAGGGGGCATGTCTGGAAACACCATATATTTT. It codes for CASSKTGGMSGNTIYF.

This clone was seen just once. The rearrangement links TRBV5-4 to TRBJ2-7, with TRBD2 as a possible D gene (5 bases). The CDR3 sequence is 14 residues long. The germline V gene encodes CDR1 SGHNT and CDR2 YYREEE (reference sequence). V was cut by 4 bases and J by 0 bases, with 11 bases left in between. CDR3 DNA sequence: TGTGCCAGCAGCCACCAAGGGAGCTCCTACGAGCAGTACTTC. Protein sequence: CASSHQGSSYEQYF.

This clone was seen a handful of times. The genes are TRBV5-4 and TRBJ1-2, with D unclear. Trimming shortened V by 3 bases and J by 0 bases, and 6 bases separated the two germline ends. The CDR3 is made up of 13 amino acids. The germline V gene has CDR1 SGHNT and CDR2 YYREEE (reference sequence). The CDR3 is CASSSEANYGYTF. The CDR3 DNA reads as TGTGCCAGCAGCTCAGAAGCTAACTATGGCTACACCTTC.

This chain links TRBV28 with TRBJ2-4, with D tentatively TRBD1 (6 bases). Trimming removed 7 bases from V and 6 bases from J, with 13 bases in between. The germline V gene encodes CDR1 MDHEN and CDR2 SYDVKM. The CDR3 is 13 amino acids. The CDR3 DNA is TGTGCCAGCATCAAAACAGGGACAAACATTCAGTACTTC. This translates into CASIKTGTNIQYF.

Only a few counts were recorded for this clone. The J gene is TRBJ2-6, the V gene TRBV7-8; D not resolved. V lost 0 bases to trimming and J lost 0 bases, with 12 bases between them. The CDR3 is 18 amino acids. CDR1 and CDR2 from the germline V gene are SGHVS and FQNEAQ. The CDR3 DNA follows: TGTGCCAGCAGCTTAGCTGTCCGAATGCGCTCTGGGGCCAACGTCCTGACTTTC. Protein: CASSLAVRMRSGANVLTF.

This chain joins TRBV6-5 and TRBJ1-2; D is possibly TRBD1 (6 bases). The CDR3 totals 13 residues. Per the germline V gene, CDR1 is MNHEY and CDR2 is SVGAGI. The V and J ends lost 6 bases and 4 bases respectively, with 12 bases between them. The CDR3 bases are TGTGCCAGCAGGCAGCAGGGGACCTATGGCTACACCTTC. Protein: CASRQQGTYGYTF.

The count of this clone is one. The chain couples TRBV6-5 to TRBJ1-5; D is undetermined. This CDR3 is 13 amino acids long. Germline V lookup: CDR1 MNHEY, CDR2 SVGAGI. V lost 2 bases, J lost 5 bases, and 7 bases lay in between. The CDR3 protein is CASSYTPDQPQHF. CDR3 nucleotides: TGTGCCAGCAGTTACACTCCCGATCAGCCCCAGCATTTT.

The V gene is TRBV30, the J gene TRBJ1-5; no clear D gene. V lost 0 bases to trimming and J lost 5 bases, with 8 bases between them. The CDR3 is 13 amino acids. Germline V CDR1 and CDR2: GTSNPN, SVGIG (reference sequence). CDR3 amino acids: CAWSVLRDQPQHF. The CDR3 DNA follows: TGTGCCTGGAGTGTTCTCCGGGATCAGCCCCAGCATTTT.

The chain is built from TRBV5-1 and TRBJ2-2; tentative D call: TRBD1 (5 bases). Germline-derived CDR1 and CDR2 are SGHRS and YFSETQ. V was trimmed by 5 bases and J by 4 bases, leaving 12 bases between them. This CDR3 is built from 14 residues. The CDR3 region is CASRRQGFTGELFF. The CDR3 DNA reads TGCGCCAGCAGAAGGCAGGGCTTCACCGGGGAGCTGTTTTTT.

The rearrangement joins TRBV4-3 to TRBJ1-2; a possible D gene is TRBD1 (5 bases). The CDR3 loop spans 15 amino acids. Trimming left V 0 bases short and J 8 bases short, with 16 bases between. CDR1 is LGHNA, CDR2 YSLEER, per germline. The CDR3 bases are TGCGCCAGCAGCCAAGATATGGGGCAGGGAGGCGGCTACACCTTC. It codes for CASSQDMGQGGGYTF.

CDR3 protein: CASSLVRQGHYGYTF. The DNA of the CDR3 is TGTGCCAGCAGTTTAGTGCGGCAGGGGCACTATGGCTACACCTTC. The chain recombines TRBV28 with TRBJ1-2; perhaps TRBD1 as D (6 bases). The germline V gene encodes CDR1 MDHEN and CDR2 SYDVKM. This CDR3 spans 15 amino acids. V was pared by 2 bases and J by 3 bases, with 13 bases between.